The subject of this entry is one T cell receptor (beta chain). Its antigen remains unidentified. Libraries were prepared by immunoSEQ multiplex PCR; TCRdb keeps only in-frame clonotypes and omits some of them. The sample contains approximately 270,000 clones, almost 90% of which appear only once. This record belongs to a study of cytomegalovirus exposure and HLA in healthy donors. General study points: The tendency of first-cohort TCR clusters to co-occur in the 95 to 150 validation repertoires was the finding of a later analysis. The study designated 150 or so TCR beta chains cytomegalovirus-associated.

The CDR3 spans 15 residues. Deletions cut 4 bases from V and 4 bases from J, with 13 bases between. Germline CDR1 reads SGHTA; CDR2 reads FQGNSA. The receptor comes from a woman aged 18-29 years in good health and CMV-seronegative. The V and J genes are TRBV7-2 and TRBJ2-2; D remains ambiguous. The sequencing input was PBMCs. In DNA form, the CDR3 reads TGTGCCAGCAGCTCCTTCCCTACAGTCACCGGGGAGCTGTTTTTT. Translation: CASSSFPTVTGELFF.